This entry is about one T cell receptor (beta chain). This entry comes from a study of blood T cell repertoires in COVID-19. The authors' processing: Estimated nucleated cell counts came from reference gene primer amplification. Sequenced by immunoSEQ multiplex PCR; TCRdb stores in-frame clones only, minus some. The DNA was the basis for D and trimming; V, J and clone size are from that table. Of under 200,000 clones detected, about 86% appear once; the ten largest clones hold 3.6%. This CDR3 is 15 amino acids long. The V end was cut by 2 bases, the J end by 4 bases, with 13 bases between. CDR1 MNHEY and CDR2 SVGAGI come from the germline V gene.

The sequence was collected from a woman aged 45 to 65 in a cohort exposed to, infected with or recovered from COVID-19 (not recorded which). The sequenced sample was PBMCs or T cells enriched from blood (not recorded which). The chain recombines TRBV6-5 with TRBJ2-3, with a weak D call TRBD1 (6 bases). The CDR3 spells CASSYNPTGPDTQYF. As DNA, the CDR3 is TGTGCCAGCAGTTACAACCCCACAGGGCCAGATACGCAGTATTTT.